The clone carrying this T cell receptor (beta chain) turned up a few times. Its cognate antigen is unknown. TCR beta VDJ and CDR3 were profiled, and genomic DNA was the template. MiXCR, run by TCRdb on the reads, gives a single entry per CDR3 protein. The data contain around 180,000 distinct CDR3 sequences, approximately 60% of them singletons. These data are taken from a study of CD8+CD57+ T cells in acquired aplastic anemia. Turning to the study itself: The mean DNA yield obtained from sorted CD4+ and CD8+ cells came to roughly 3.4 ug. The study obtained around 10 million reads on average for CD4+ cells from healthy donors.

Broader study findings: Some 30 was the count of CD8+ CDR3 sequences that patients shared with controls.

Losses at the gene ends were 6 bases for V and 5 bases for J; bases not matched to a gene: 13. The CDR3 spans 15 residues. Germline CDR1 and CDR2: DFQATT and SNEGSKA (reference sequence). V gene TRBV20-1 combines with J gene TRBJ2-5; 9 positions match TRBD2. The sequence was collected from a human donor in good health. Sequencing input: sorted CD4+, CD8+, or CD8+CD57+ T cells (not recorded which) from PBMCs. The DNA for the CDR3 is TGCAGTGCCAAGAGCGGGGGGCCTTTAGGGGAGACCCAGTACTTC. It specifies CSAKSGGPLGETQYF.